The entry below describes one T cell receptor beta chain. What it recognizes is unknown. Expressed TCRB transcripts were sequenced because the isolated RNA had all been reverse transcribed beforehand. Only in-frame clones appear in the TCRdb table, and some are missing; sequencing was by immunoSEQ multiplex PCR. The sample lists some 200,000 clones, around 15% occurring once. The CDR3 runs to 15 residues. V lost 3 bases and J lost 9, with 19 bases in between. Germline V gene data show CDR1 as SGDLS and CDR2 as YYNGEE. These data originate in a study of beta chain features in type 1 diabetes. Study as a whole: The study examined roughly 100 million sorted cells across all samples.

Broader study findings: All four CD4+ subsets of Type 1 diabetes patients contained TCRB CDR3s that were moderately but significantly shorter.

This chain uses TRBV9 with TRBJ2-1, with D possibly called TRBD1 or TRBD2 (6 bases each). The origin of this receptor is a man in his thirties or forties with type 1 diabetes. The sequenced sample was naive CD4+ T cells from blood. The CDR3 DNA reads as TGTGCCAGCAGCGCTAGCCGGACGGGGGCAGGTGAGCAGTTCTTC. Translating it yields CASSASRTGAGEQFF.